This TCR beta chain was profiled in a study of radiotherapy plus CTLA-4 blockade in lung cancer. Across the study: Of the patients, 15% to 20% showed objective responses and roughly 31% attained disease control.

The method was immunoSEQ multiplex PCR; TCRdb's version includes in-frame clones alone and lacks a portion of them. The sample has approximately 73,000 clones; around 86% are singletons. Patients in the study, people with chemo-refractory metastatic non-small-cell lung cancer, received focal radiation plus ipilimumab CTLA-4 blockade. The length of the CDR3 is 15 residues. The V gene end was trimmed by 5 bases and the J gene end by 0 bases; junction bases not matched to a gene: 6. CDR1 SGDLS and CDR2 YYNGEE come from the germline V gene. This specimen was peripheral blood, taken from a patient treated with radiotherapy plus ipilimumab. This TCR was sampled from a human donor with non-small cell lung cancer that progressed on radiotherapy plus ipilimumab. The V call is TRBV9, the J call TRBJ2-5; TRBD2 aligns across 8 bases. CDR3 bases: TGTGCCAGCAGTGCGGGAGGACCGTACCAAGAGACCCAGTACTTC. This translates into CASSAGGPYQETQYF. The variable domain in full, with the rest retrieved from reference TRBV9 and TRBJ2-5, is DSGVTQTPKHLITATGQRVTLRCSPRSGDLSVYWYQQSLDQGLQFLIQYYNGEERAKGNILERFSAQQFPDLHSELNLSSLELGDSALYFCASSAGGPYQETQYFGPGTRLLVL.